These T cell receptor beta chains were read from a single sample in a study of CD8+ T cells in alopecia areata. Generated by immunoSEQ multiplex PCR, the TCRdb table keeps only in-frame clones and is missing some. The repertoire has approximately 150,000 clones, approximately 60% of them found once; the top ten carry more than 4.5%. Sequencing input: CD4+ T cells sorted from blood. The receptors stem from a human donor in good health. CDR3s include the opening cysteine and the closing phenylalanine or tryptophan. Fields, in order: clone size, J gene, V gene, D gene, CDR3 DNA, CDR3 protein. The D gene is left open where the match is weak. The listing skips clone size in some rows; elsewhere it reads once, few, many or a size class.

>.|TRBJ2-3|TRBV29-1|.
TGCAGCACGGCCGGGGGCACAGATACGCAGTATTTT
CSTAGGTDTQYF
>.|TRBJ1-5|TRBV23-1|TRBD1
TGCGCCAGCAGTCCCATCGCGGGACAGTCTCAATTT
CASSPIAGQSQF
>.|TRBJ2-5|TRBV14|.
TGTGCCAACTTGACAGTGCAAGAGACCCAGTACTTC
CANLTVQETQYF
>.|TRBJ2-4|TRBV2|.
TGTGCCAGCAGTGAGTCGGAAATACTAGCCAAAAACATTCAGTACTTC
CASSESEILAKNIQYF
>few|TRBJ1-2|TRBV5-1|TRBD1
TGCGCCAGCAGCTTGGACGGACAGGGCCTCTATGGCTACACCTTC
CASSLDGQGLYGYTF
>few|TRBJ2-6|TRBV6-6|.
TGTGCCAGCAGCCTTCGCGGGGCTGGGGCCAACGTCCTGACTTTC
CASSLRGAGANVLTF
>few|TRBJ2-5|TRBV5-4|TRBD2
TGTGCCAGCAGCCGGACTAGCGGAGAGACCCAGTACTTC
CASSRTSGETQYF
>few|TRBJ1-5|TRBV6-5|.
TGTGCCAGCAAATTGGGGGGGGAGAATCAGCCCCAGCATTTT
CASKLGGENQPQHF
>.|TRBJ2-3|TRBV30|.
TGTGCCTGGGACCCCGGGACACAAACGCAGTATTTT
CAWDPGTQTQYF
>.|TRBJ2-6|TRBV5-1|.
TGCGCCAGCAGGGGAGCAGGTCAGGCCAACGTCCTGACTTTC
CASRGAGQANVLTF
>.|TRBJ2-1|TRBV30|.
TGTGCCTGGACCCAGGACTACAATGAGCAGTTCTTC
CAWTQDYNEQFF
>few|TRBJ2-5|TRBV14|.
TGTGCCAGCAACCCGGGACCCGGCTATGAGACCCAGTACTTC
CASNPGPGYETQYF
>.|TRBJ2-2|TRBV29-1|.
TGCAGCGTTGTAAGGACACAGAACACCGGGGAGCTGTTTTTT
CSVVRTQNTGELFF
>few|TRBJ2-7|TRBV11-2|TRBD2
TGTGCCAGCAGCCTACTAGCGGGGAGGCGAGAGCAGTACTTC
CASSLLAGRREQYF
>.|TRBJ1-1|TRBV10-3|.
TGTGCCATCAGAGCAGGGGACACTGAAGCTTTCTTT
CAIRAGDTEAFF
>.|TRBJ2-1|TRBV29-1|TRBD2
TGCAGCGTTGAAGAAAGGACAGCGGGAGTCTTTGAGCAGTTCTTC
CSVEERTAGVFEQFF
>.|TRBJ1-2|TRBV5-4|.
TGTGCCAGCAGCTTGGGGAATGGAAGGGGCTATGGCTACACCTTC
CASSLGNGRGYGYTF
>.|TRBJ1-1|TRBV20-1|.
TGCAGTGCTAGGAGGCTCACTGAAGCTTTCTTT
CSARRLTEAFF
>.|TRBJ2-3|TRBV29-1|.
TGCAGCGTTGAACTGGGTCGTGGAGATACGCAGTATTTT
CSVELGRGDTQYF
>few|TRBJ1-3|TRBV29-1|TRBD1
TGCAGCGTTCAGGGGGCTGGAAACACCATATATTTT
CSVQGAGNTIYF
>.|TRBJ2-3|TRBV30|.
TGTGCCTGGACCGCGTCCGAATATAGTACGCAGTATTTT
CAWTASEYSTQYF
>few|TRBJ2-2|TRBV28|TRBD1
TGTGCCAGCAGTACCCGGACAGGGGCCGGGGAGCTGTTTTTT
CASSTRTGAGELFF
>.|TRBJ1-1|TRBV4-2|.
TGTGCCAGCAGCCGCCGGCAGGGAAACACTGAAGCTTTCTTT
CASSRRQGNTEAFF
>.|TRBJ2-5|TRBV2|.
TGTGCCAGCAGCCGTTCAGGGTCCCTGGGAGAGACCCAGTACTTC
CASSRSGSLGETQYF
>.|TRBJ2-1|TRBV5-4|.
TGTGCCAGCAGCTTGGGTTTATCTGCGGGGGAGCAGTTCTTC
CASSLGLSAGEQFF
>.|TRBJ2-5|TRBV28|.
TGTGCCAGCGTCTCGACATTTCAAGAGACCCAGTACTTC
CASVSTFQETQYF
>.|TRBJ1-2|TRBV29-1|TRBD1
TGCAGCGTTGAAGTCGAGTGGACAGGGGAATATGGCTACACCTTC
CSVEVEWTGEYGYTF
>.|TRBJ2-7|TRBV23-1|.
TGCGCCAGCACGACCGGGACCCTCTACGAGCAGTACTTC
CASTTGTLYEQYF
>.|TRBJ2-7|TRBV5-1|.
TGCGCCAGCAGCTTGCAACCAGGGGACTACGAGCAGTACTTC
CASSLQPGDYEQYF
>.|TRBJ2-1|TRBV6-1|TRBD1
TGTGCCAGCAGCACAGGGGGCAGGGGGAATGAGCAGTTCTTC
CASSTGGRGNEQFF
>few|TRBJ2-7|TRBV28|.
TGTGCCAGCAGTTTACCAGGACAGACCTACGAGCAGTACTTC
CASSLPGQTYEQYF
>few|TRBJ2-2|TRBV11-2|.
TGTGCCAGCAGCTTAGTTTTTAGACACTTGCCCGGGGAGCTGTTTTTT
CASSLVFRHLPGELFF